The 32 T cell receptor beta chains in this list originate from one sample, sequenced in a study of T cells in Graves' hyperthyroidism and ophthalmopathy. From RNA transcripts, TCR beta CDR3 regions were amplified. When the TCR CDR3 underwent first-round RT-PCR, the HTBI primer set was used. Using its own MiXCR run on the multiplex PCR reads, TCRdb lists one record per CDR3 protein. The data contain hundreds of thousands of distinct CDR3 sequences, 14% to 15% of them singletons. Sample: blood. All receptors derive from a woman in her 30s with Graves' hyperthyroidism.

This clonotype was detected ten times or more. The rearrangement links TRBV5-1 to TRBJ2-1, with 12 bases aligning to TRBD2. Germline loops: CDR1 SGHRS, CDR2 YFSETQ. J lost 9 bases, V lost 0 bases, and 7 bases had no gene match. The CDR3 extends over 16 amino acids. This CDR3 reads CASSLARLAGVTEQFF. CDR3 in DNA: TGCGCCAGCAGCTTGGCCAGACTAGCGGGAGTGACTGAGCAGTTCTTC.

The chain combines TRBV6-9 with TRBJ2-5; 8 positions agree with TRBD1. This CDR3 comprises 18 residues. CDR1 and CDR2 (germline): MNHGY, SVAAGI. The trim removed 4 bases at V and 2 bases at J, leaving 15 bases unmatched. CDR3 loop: CASSSGQGAIPGQETQYF. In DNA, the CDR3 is TGTGCCAGCAGTTCAGGGCAGGGGGCGATTCCGGGGCAAGAGACCCAGTACTTC.

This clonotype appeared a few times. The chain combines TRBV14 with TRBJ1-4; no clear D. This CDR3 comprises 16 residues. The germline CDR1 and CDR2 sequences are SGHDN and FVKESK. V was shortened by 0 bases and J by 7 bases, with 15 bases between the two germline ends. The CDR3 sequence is CASSQERILSGEKLFF. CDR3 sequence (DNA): TGTGCCAGCAGCCAAGAAAGGATTCTCTCGGGTGAAAAACTGTTTTTT.

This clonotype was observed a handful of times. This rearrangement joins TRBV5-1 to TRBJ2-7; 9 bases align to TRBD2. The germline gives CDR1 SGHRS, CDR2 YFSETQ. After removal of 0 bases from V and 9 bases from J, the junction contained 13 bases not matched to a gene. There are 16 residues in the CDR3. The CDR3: CASSLGASGNRGPQYF. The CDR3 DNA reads TGCGCCAGCAGCTTGGGGGCTAGCGGGAACCGAGGCCCGCAGTACTTC.

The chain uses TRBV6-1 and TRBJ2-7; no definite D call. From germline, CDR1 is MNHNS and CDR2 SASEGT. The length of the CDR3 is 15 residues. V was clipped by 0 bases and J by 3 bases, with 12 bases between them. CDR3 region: CASSEALGLDYEQYF. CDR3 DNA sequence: TGTGCCAGCAGTGAAGCGCTAGGGCTTGACTACGAGCAGTACTTC.

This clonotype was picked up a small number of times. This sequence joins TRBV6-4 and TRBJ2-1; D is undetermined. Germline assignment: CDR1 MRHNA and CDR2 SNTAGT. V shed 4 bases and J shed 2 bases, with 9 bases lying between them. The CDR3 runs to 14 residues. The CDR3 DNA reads TGTGCCAGCAGTGTCGGAACTACCTACAATGAGCAGTTCTTC. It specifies CASSVGTTYNEQFF.

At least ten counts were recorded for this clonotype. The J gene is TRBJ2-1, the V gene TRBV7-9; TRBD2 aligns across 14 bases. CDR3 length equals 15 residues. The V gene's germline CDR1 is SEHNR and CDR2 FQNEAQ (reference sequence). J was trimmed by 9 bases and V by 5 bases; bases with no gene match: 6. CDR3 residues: CASSPGLAGEREQFF. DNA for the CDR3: TGTGCCAGCAGCCCGGGACTAGCGGGAGAACGTGAGCAGTTCTTC.

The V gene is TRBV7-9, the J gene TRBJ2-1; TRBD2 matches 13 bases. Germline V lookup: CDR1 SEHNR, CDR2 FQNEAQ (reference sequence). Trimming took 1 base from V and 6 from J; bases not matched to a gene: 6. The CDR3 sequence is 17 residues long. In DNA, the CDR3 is TGTGCCAGCAGCTTAGACTCCGGGACTAGCGGGACCAATGAGCAGTTCTTC. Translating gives CASSLDSGTSGTNEQFF.

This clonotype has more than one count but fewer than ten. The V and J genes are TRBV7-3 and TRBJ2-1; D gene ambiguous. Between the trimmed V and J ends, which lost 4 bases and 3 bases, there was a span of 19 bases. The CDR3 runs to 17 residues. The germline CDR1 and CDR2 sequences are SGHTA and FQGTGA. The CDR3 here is CASSSSDGWASYNEQFF. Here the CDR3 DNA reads TGTGCCAGCAGCTCGTCCGACGGGTGGGCCAGCTACAATGAGCAGTTCTTC.

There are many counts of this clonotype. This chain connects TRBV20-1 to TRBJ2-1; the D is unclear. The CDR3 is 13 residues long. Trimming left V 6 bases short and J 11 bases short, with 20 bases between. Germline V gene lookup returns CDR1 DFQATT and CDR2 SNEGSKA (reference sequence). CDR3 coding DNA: TGCAGTGCAACTACTGACTCTCCAATGAAGCAGTTCTTC. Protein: CSATTDSPMKQFF.

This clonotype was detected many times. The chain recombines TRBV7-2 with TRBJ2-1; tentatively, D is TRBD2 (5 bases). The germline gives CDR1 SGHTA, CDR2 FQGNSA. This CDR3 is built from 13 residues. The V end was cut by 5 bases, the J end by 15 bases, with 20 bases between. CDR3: CASSRRSDGDLFF. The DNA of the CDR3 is TGTGCCAGCAGCCGTCGTTCCGACGGGGATTTGTTCTTC.

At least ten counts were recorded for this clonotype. The CDR3 loop is CASSKLRVNYGYTF. The CDR3 DNA reads TGTGCCAGCAGTAAATTACGGGTTAACTATGGCTACACCTTC. The chain recombines TRBV28 with TRBJ1-2; D unclear. The CDR3 totals 14 residues. The germline V gene encodes CDR1 MDHEN and CDR2 SYDVKM. Trimming left V 5 bases short and J 1 base short, with 11 bases between.

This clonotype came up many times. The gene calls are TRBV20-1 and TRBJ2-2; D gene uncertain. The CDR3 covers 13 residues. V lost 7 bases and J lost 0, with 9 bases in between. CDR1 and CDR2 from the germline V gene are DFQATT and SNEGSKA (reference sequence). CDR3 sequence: CSVLEANTGELFF. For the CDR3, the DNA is TGCAGTGTCCTTGAGGCGAACACCGGGGAGCTGTTTTTT.

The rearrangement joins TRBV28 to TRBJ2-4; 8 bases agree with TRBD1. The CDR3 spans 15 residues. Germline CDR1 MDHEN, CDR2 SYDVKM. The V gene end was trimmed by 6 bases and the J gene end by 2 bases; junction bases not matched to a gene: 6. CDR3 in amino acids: CASRSGGVTKNIQYF. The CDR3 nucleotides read TGTGCCAGCAGGTCAGGGGGCGTGACCAAAAACATTCAGTACTTC.

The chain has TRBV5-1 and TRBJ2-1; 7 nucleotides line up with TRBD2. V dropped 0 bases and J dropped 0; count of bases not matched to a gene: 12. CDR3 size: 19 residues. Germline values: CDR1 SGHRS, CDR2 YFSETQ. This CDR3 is CASSLALTGGPSSYNEQFF. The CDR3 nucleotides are TGCGCCAGCAGCTTGGCGCTAACGGGAGGACCGAGCTCCTACAATGAGCAGTTCTTC.

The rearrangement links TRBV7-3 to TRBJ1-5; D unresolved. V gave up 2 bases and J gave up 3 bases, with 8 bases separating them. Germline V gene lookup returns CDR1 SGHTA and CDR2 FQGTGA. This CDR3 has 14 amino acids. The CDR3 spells CASSLRGLNQPQHF. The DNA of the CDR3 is TGTGCCAGCAGCTTACGCGGGCTCAATCAGCCCCAGCATTTT. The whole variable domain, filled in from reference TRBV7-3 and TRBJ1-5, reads GAGVSQTPSNKVTEKGKYVELRCDPISGHTALYWYRQSLGQGPEFLIYFQGTGAADDSGLPNDRFFAVRPEGSVSTLKIQRTERGDSAVYLCASSLRGLNQPQHFGDGTRLSIL.

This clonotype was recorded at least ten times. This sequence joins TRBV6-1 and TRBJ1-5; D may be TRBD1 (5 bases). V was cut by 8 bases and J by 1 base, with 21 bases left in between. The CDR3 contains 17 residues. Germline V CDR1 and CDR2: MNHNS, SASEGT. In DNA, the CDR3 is TGTGCCAGCTCCATTCGGGGGACGGGGGGGAGCAATCAGCCCCAGCATTTT. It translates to CASSIRGTGGSNQPQHF.

The CDR3 DNA sequence: TGTGCCAGCTCACCCCCTTCCCGTGTTGGCGAGACCCAGTACTTC. Amino acid sequence: CASSPPSRVGETQYF. The chain links TRBV18 to TRBJ2-5; D uncertain. V dropped 3 bases and J dropped 5 bases, with 16 bases sitting between them. The CDR3 has 15 amino acids. The germline CDR1 and CDR2 sequences are KGHSH and LQKENI.

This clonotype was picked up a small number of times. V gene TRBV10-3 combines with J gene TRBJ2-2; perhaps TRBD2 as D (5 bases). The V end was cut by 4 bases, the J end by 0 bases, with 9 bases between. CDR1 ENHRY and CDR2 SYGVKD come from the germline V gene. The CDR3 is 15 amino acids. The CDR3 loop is CAISAGIANTGELFF. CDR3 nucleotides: TGTGCCATCAGTGCCGGGATAGCGAACACCGGGGAGCTGTTTTTT.

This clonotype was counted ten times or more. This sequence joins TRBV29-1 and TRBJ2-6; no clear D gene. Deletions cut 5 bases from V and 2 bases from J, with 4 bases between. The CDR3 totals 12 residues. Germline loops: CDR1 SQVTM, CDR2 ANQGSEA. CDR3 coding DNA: TGCAGCGTTTCGGCTGGGGCCAACGTCCTGACTTTC. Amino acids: CSVSAGANVLTF.

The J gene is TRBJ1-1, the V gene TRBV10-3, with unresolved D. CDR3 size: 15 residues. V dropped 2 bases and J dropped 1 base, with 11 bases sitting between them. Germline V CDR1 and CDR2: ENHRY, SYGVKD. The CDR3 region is CAISERVTENTEAFF. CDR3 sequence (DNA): TGTGCCATCAGTGAGCGTGTGACGGAGAACACTGAAGCTTTCTTT.

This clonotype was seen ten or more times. CDR3 in DNA: TGTGCCAGCAGCCCCCCGAGGAACACTGAAGCTTTCTTT. Residues: CASSPPRNTEAFF. V is TRBV3-1 and J is TRBJ1-1, with no clear D. The CDR3 loop spans 13 amino acids. Germline assignment: CDR1 LGHDT and CDR2 YNNKEL (reference sequence). The V and J ends lost 4 bases and 1 base respectively, with 7 bases between them. Full variable domain (missing parts from reference TRBV3-1 and TRBJ1-1): DTAVSQTPKYLVTQMGNDKSIKCEQNLGHDTMYWYKQDSKKFLKIMFSYNNKELIINETVPNRFSPKSPDKAHLNLHINSLELGDSAVYFCASSPPRNTEAFFGQGTRLTVV.

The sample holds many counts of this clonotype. This CDR3 is CASSLVPADYTQYF. The CDR3, as DNA: TGCGCCAGCAGCTTGGTTCCCGCCGATTATACGCAGTATTTT. The rearrangement links TRBV5-1 to TRBJ2-3; the D is unclear. The ends were cut back, 0 bases at V and 7 bases at J, with 12 bases in the middle. The CDR3 is made up of 14 amino acids. The V gene's germline CDR1 is SGHRS and CDR2 YFSETQ.

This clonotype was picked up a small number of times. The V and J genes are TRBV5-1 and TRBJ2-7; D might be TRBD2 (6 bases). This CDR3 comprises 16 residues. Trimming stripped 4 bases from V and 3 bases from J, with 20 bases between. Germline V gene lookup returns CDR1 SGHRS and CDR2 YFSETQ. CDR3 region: CASSMREASGDYEQYF. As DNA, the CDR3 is TGCGCCAGCAGCATGAGGGAGGCCTCGGGAGACTACGAGCAGTACTTC.

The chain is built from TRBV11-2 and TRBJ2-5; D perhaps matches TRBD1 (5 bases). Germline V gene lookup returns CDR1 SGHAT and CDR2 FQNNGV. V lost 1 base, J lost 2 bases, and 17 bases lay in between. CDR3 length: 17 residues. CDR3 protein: CASSLVFRQTVQETQYF. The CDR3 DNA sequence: TGTGCCAGCAGCTTAGTTTTCAGACAGACCGTACAAGAGACCCAGTACTTC.

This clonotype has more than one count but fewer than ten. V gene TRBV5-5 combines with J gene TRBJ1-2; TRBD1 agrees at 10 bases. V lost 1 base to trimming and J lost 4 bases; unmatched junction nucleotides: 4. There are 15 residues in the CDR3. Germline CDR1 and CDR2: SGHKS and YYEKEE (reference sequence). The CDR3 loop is CASSLSGQGIYGYTF. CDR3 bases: TGTGCCAGCAGCTTGTCGGGACAGGGGATCTATGGCTACACCTTC.

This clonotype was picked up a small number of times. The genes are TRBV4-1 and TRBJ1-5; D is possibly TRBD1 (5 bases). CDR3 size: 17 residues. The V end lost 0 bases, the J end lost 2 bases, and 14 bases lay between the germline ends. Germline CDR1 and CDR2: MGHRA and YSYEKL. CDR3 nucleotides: TGCGCCAGCAGCCAAGATAGGGGACTCCGCGGCAATCAGCCCCAGCATTTT. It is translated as CASSQDRGLRGNQPQHF.

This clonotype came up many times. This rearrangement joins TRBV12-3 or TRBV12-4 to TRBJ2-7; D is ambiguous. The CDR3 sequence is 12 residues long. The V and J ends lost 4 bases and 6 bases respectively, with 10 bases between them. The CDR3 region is CASSSITGEQYF. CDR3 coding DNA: TGTGCCAGCAGTTCTATCACGGGCGAGCAGTACTTC.

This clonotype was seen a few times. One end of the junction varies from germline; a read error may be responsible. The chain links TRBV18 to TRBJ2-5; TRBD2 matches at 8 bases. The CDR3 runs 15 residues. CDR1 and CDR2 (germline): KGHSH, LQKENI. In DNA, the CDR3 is TGTGCCAGCTCACCGGGGGTTCGGGATCGGACTAGCTTCGACTTC. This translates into CASSPGVRDRTSFDF. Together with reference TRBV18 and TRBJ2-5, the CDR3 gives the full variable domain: NAGVMQNPRHLVRRRGQEARLRCSPMKGHSHVYWYRQLPEEGLKFMVYLQKENIIDESGMPKERFSAEFPKEGPSILRIQQVVRGDSAAYFCASSPGVRDRTSFDFGPGTRLLVL.

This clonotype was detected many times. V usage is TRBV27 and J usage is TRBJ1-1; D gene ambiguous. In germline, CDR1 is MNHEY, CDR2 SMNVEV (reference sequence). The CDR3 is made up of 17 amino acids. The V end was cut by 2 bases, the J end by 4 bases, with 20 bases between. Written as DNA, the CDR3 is TGTGCCAGCAGTTTAATCCCAACCGGGCTTGTCGGCACTGAAGCTTTCTTT. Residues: CASSLIPTGLVGTEAFF.

CDR3 DNA: TGTGCCAGCAGTTTATCACTAGGAGAGCAGTTCTTC. Its translation: CASSLSLGEQFF. The chain joins TRBV28 to TRBJ2-1, with a tentative D call TRBD2 (5 bases). Germline V gene sequence: CDR1 MDHEN, CDR2 SYDVKM. Trimming stripped 1 base from V and 10 bases from J, with 8 bases between. This CDR3 spans 12 amino acids.

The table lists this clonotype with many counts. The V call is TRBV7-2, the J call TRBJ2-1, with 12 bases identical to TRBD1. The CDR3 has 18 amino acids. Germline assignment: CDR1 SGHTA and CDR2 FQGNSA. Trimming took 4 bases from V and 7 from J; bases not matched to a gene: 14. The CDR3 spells CASSSVRPGQGAINEQFF. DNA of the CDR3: TGTGCCAGCAGCTCAGTTCGACCGGGACAGGGGGCAATAAATGAGCAGTTCTTC.